Here is one TCR beta chain with its context. Its antigen is not identified. The V gene end was trimmed by 5 bases and the J gene end by 3 bases; junction bases not matched to a gene: 10. CDR1 and CDR2 from the germline V gene are MNHNS and SASEGT. This CDR3 region has 17 residues. The data were obtained in a study of T-cell reconstitution after alpha-beta-depleted transplantation in children. Study observations and caveats: By about two months after transplant, alpha-beta T cells reportedly arose from several hundred graft clones that had expanded.

Researchers prepared the TCRbeta library using unique molecular identifiers, the study reports. TCRdb ran MiXCR on the PCR reads and lists one entry per CDR3 protein. Of roughly 420,000 distinct CDR3 sequences in the sample, roughly 15% are singletons; the top ten hold under 30%. The chain links TRBV6-1 to TRBJ2-7; TRBD2 matches 13 bases. The material sequenced was PBMCs, mostly from graft donor cells, taken 360 days after TCRalphabeta/CD19-depleted stem cell transplant. The origin of this receptor is a boy under three years old who had a stem cell transplant for Wiskott-Aldrich syndrome, so the T cells may come from the graft donor. This CDR3 is CASSRELRLAGGYEQYF. CDR3 bases: TGTGCCAGCAGTCGTGAACTCCGACTAGCGGGGGGCTACGAGCAGTACTTC.